This TCR beta chain was recovered during a study of T cell repertoires in cytomegalovirus infection. Turning to the study itself: Recently identified HLA-C-restricted and well-studied HLA-B-restricted CMV epitopes were used. It can be stated that public TCR beta signatures indicated CMV infection as well as a matching HLA type. Study-wide results and limits: Accumulated public TCR beta family frequency recognized individuals carrying CMV together with the relevant HLA. Clonotype analysis showed dominance of the ex vivo response by HLA-C-restricted CMV-specific TCR beta clonotypes.

This clonotype came up a few times. The antigen is unknown. Each CDR3 protein gets one entry after TCRdb re-called the reads with MiXCR. The repertoire includes some 920,000 distinct CDR3 sequences, about a third of them detected once, and over 13% sits in the top ten. This clonotype was sampled from a human donor in good health (CMV status not recorded). Some clones in this sample may be carry-over from other donors' samples. Sequenced here: cultured CD8+ T cells from PBMCs, sampled from culture after CMV antigen stimulation.

The CDR3 DNA sequence: TGTGCCACCAGCACAACAGGAGGGGGTGATTCCGGGGAGCTGTTTTTT. Amino acid sequence: CATSTTGGGDSGELFF. The rearrangement joins TRBV24-1 to TRBJ2-2; D is perhaps TRBD1 or TRBD2 (6 bases each). This CDR3 region has 16 residues. Trimming took 7 bases from V and 6 from J, leaving 20 bases between them. Germline CDR1 and CDR2: KGHDR and SFDVKD.